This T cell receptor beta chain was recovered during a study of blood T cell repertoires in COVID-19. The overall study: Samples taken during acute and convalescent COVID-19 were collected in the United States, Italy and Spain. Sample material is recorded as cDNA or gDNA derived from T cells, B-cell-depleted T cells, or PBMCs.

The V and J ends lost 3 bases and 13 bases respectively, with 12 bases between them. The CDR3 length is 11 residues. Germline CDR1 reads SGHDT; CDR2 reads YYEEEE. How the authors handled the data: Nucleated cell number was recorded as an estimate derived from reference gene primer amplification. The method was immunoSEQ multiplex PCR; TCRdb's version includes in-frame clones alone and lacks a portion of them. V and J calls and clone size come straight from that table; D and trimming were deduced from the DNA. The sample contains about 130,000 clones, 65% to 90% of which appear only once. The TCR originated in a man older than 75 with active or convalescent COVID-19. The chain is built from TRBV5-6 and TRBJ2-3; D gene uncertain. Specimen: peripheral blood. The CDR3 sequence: CASSSRVNEYF. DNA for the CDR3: TGTGCCAGCAGCTCCCGAGTAAATGAGTATTTT.